This T cell receptor (beta chain) was captured by sequencing in a study of T-cell reconstitution after alpha-beta-depleted transplantation in children. The TCRbeta library incorporated unique molecular identifiers. TCRdb re-analysed the PCR reads in MiXCR, keeping a single row per CDR3 protein. Of about 500,000 distinct CDR3 sequences detected, 32% appear once; the ten largest clones hold more than 2%. The V gene's germline CDR1 is SQVTM and CDR2 ANQGSEA. V lost 6 bases, J lost 4 bases, and 5 bases stayed unmatched. The CDR3 spans 14 residues. This material consisted of PBMCs from the stem cell graft donor, taken from the stem cell graft. This TCR was recovered from a human donor who donated a stem cell graft to a child with aplastic anemia. The chain recombines TRBV29-1 with TRBJ2-6; 8 bases fit TRBD1. The CDR3 loop is CSVEDRAGANVLTF. DNA for the CDR3: TGCAGCGTGGAGGACAGGGCCGGGGCCAACGTCCTGACTTTC.